A single sample is the source of the 25 T cell receptor beta chains below, sequenced in a study of shared clonotypes between healthy human individuals (dated by TCRdb to 2018 to 2021). The library relied on the immunoSEQ multiplex PCR assay. Held by TCRdb, this immuneACCESS table contains in-frame sequences only and omits some clones. Under half of the omission traces to an unresolved V gene where checked; the cause of the rest is unknown. The sample table shows over a million clones, and approximately 98% are seen once. Around 0.47% of the sample is held by the ten biggest clonotypes. The sample taken for sequencing was naive CD4+ T cells sorted from blood. The cell subset or site label, as the study defines it: CD45RA+ positively selected. These receptor sequences come from a man aged 25-40 years in good health.

The V gene is TRBV27, the J gene TRBJ2-1; D unresolved. Trimming took 7 bases from V and 1 from J, leaving 8 bases between them. Germline V gives CDR1 MNHEY, CDR2 SMNVEV (reference sequence). CDR3 size: 13 residues. Here the CDR3 reads CASTAASYNEQFF. CDR3 DNA sequence: TGTGCCAGCACGGCAGCTTCCTACAATGAGCAGTTCTTC.

The chain has TRBV5-1 and TRBJ1-5, with TRBD1 identical over 9 bases. The germline V gene encodes CDR1 SGHRS and CDR2 YFSETQ. CDR3 length equals 18 residues. V was pared by 0 bases and J by 0 bases, with 7 bases of the junction left unmatched. Here the CDR3 reads CASSLGKDRGHSNQPQHF. The CDR3 DNA follows: TGCGCCAGCAGCTTGGGGAAGGACAGGGGCCATAGCAATCAGCCCCAGCATTTT.

A remark on this clone: Within the sample, other DNA sequences also encode this same CDR3. V and J are TRBV2 and TRBJ2-1; unclear D gene. V lost 4 bases to trimming and J lost 0 bases, with 7 bases between them. The CDR3 covers 14 residues. Germline-derived CDR1 and CDR2 are SNHLY and FYNNEI. This chain's CDR3 is CASSVSGSYNEQFF. The CDR3 coding sequence is TGTGCCAGCAGTGTCTCGGGCTCCTACAATGAGCAGTTCTTC.

The chain carries TRBV18 and TRBJ2-1, with TRBD2 identical over 8 bases. V lost 5 bases and J lost 2; bases outside the gene matches: 11. Germline CDR1 and CDR2: KGHSH and LQKENI. This CDR3 spans 17 amino acids. CDR3 nucleotide sequence: TGTGCCAGCTCATCATACCTAGCGGGTTCGACCTACAATGAGCAGTTCTTC. Protein product: CASSSYLAGSTYNEQFF.

J is TRBJ1-4 and V is TRBV7-9; 7 nucleotides line up with TRBD1. There are 14 residues in the CDR3. V lost 4 bases and J lost 8; bases outside the gene matches: 7. Germline lookup yields CDR1 SEHNR and CDR2 FQNEAQ (reference sequence). The CDR3 protein is CASSSRDSREKLFF. In DNA, the CDR3 is TGTGCCAGCAGCTCCAGGGACAGTCGCGAAAAACTGTTTTTT.

J is TRBJ2-6 and V is TRBV11-2, with D unclear. The CDR3 totals 17 residues. CDR1 SGHAT and CDR2 FQNNGV come from the germline V gene. Trimming left V 5 bases short and J 0 bases short, with 14 bases between. CDR3 sequence (DNA): TGTGCCAGCAGCCCCCGCAAGATCGGCTCTGGGGCCAACGTCCTGACTTTC. Translating gives CASSPRKIGSGANVLTF.

This chain connects TRBV18 to TRBJ2-7; 10 positions match TRBD2. The CDR3 has 13 residues. The trim removed 6 bases at V and 4 bases at J, leaving 3 bases unmatched. Germline CDR1 is KGHSH and CDR2 is LQKENI. This CDR3 is CASSASGSYEQYF. The CDR3 DNA follows: TGTGCCAGCTCGGCTAGCGGGAGTTACGAGCAGTACTTC.

The rearrangement uses TRBV5-6 and TRBJ1-6; D gene unclear. The V gene lost 0 bases and the J gene lost 6 bases, with 4 bases spanning the gap. Per the germline V gene, CDR1 is SGHDT and CDR2 is YYEEEE. The CDR3 consists of 13 residues. The CDR3 reads CASSLAGNSPLHF. CDR3 coding DNA: TGTGCCAGCAGCTTGGCGGGTAATTCACCCCTCCACTTT.

This rearrangement joins TRBV5-1 to TRBJ2-1; TRBD1 aligns across 7 bases. Germline V gives CDR1 SGHRS, CDR2 YFSETQ. The CDR3 runs 18 residues. V lost 1 base, J lost 6 bases, and 16 bases stayed unmatched. Here the CDR3 reads CASSLLFSGRGSINEQFF. In DNA form, the CDR3 reads TGCGCCAGCAGCTTGCTGTTCTCCGGCAGGGGGTCCATCAATGAGCAGTTCTTC.

The chain combines TRBV10-3 with TRBJ2-7; 9 bases agree with TRBD2. The CDR3 totals 14 residues. The junction had 7 bases not matched to a gene; V was cut back by 3 bases and J by 7 bases. Looked up from germline, CDR1 is ENHRY and CDR2 is SYGVKD. The CDR3: CAISDSGTSWEQYF. CDR3 in DNA: TGTGCCATCAGTGACTCCGGGACTAGCTGGGAGCAGTACTTC.

The gene calls are TRBV6-1 and TRBJ1-2; D gene ambiguous. The germline CDR1 and CDR2 sequences are MNHNS and SASEGT. Trimming removed 2 bases from V and 8 bases from J, with 9 bases in between. The CDR3 runs to 12 residues. The CDR3 nucleotides are TGTGCCAGCAGTGAAAACGGGTTGGGCTACACCTTC. Encoded protein: CASSENGLGYTF.

V is TRBV5-1 and J is TRBJ2-3; D is uncertain. Trimming pared 0 bases from V and 0 bases from J, leaving 11 bases between. This CDR3 has 16 residues. Germline V gene data show CDR1 as SGHRS and CDR2 as YFSETQ. This CDR3 reads CASSLALRTSTDTQYF. CDR3 in DNA: TGCGCCAGCAGCTTGGCTTTACGTACTAGCACAGATACGCAGTATTTT. The whole variable domain, remainder taken from reference TRBV5-1 and TRBJ2-3, is KAGVTQTPRYLIKTRGQQVTLSCSPISGHRSVSWYQQTPGQGLQFLFEYFSETQRNKGNFPGRFSGRQFSNSRSEMNVSTLELGDSALYLCASSLALRTSTDTQYFGPGTRLTVL.

The J gene is TRBJ1-2, the V gene TRBV18, with D possibly TRBD1 on 6 matching bases. V gave up 5 bases and J gave up 2 bases, with 12 bases separating them. Germline-derived CDR1 and CDR2 are KGHSH and LQKENI. CDR3 length: 14 amino acids. CDR3 in DNA: TGTGCCAGCTCAAATACCGGACAGAACTATGGCTACACCTTC. This translates into CASSNTGQNYGYTF.

The chain joins TRBV19 to TRBJ1-2; D remains unclear. This CDR3 contains 13 residues. Trimming cost V 1 base and J 4 bases, with 7 bases left between them. Germline assignment: CDR1 LNHDA and CDR2 SQIVND (reference sequence). The CDR3 DNA sequence: TGTGCCAGTAGTATAGGACCTCCCTATGGCTACACCTTC. Translated, it gives CASSIGPPYGYTF.

This clone showed up just once. DNA of the CDR3: TGTGCCAGTAAGATAACAGCTCAAGAGACCCAGTACTTC. It yields the protein CASKITAQETQYF. This rearrangement joins TRBV19 to TRBJ2-5; the D is unclear. V shed 7 bases and J shed 2 bases, with 11 bases lying between them. Germline V CDR1 and CDR2: LNHDA, SQIVND (reference sequence). The CDR3 is made up of 13 amino acids.

The chain uses TRBV21-1 and TRBJ1-1; the table's D call, TRBD1, has no DNA check behind it. TRBV21-1 is a documented pseudogene. The CDR3 loop spans 17 amino acids. CDR3 sequence (DNA): TGTGCCAGCAGCAAAGATGGGACAGGGGCATCGGACACTGAAGCTTTCTTT. Encoded protein: CASSKDGTGASDTEAFF.

This clone was seen just once. The genes are TRBV9 and TRBJ1-4; D ambiguous. CDR1 is SGDLS and CDR2 is YYNGEE in the germline V gene. V was pared by 1 base and J by 4 bases, with 8 bases between. The length of the CDR3 is 14 residues. CDR3 residues: CASSVRENNEKLFF. The CDR3, as DNA: TGTGCCAGCAGCGTAAGGGAAAATAATGAAAAACTGTTTTTT.

This chain connects TRBV27 to TRBJ2-1, with no clear D. The CDR3 is made up of 13 amino acids. From germline, CDR1 is MNHEY and CDR2 SMNVEV (reference sequence). V lost 5 bases to trimming and J lost 10 bases, with 15 bases between them. The CDR3, as DNA: TGTGCCAGCAGTCCTCAGGTCGCTCGGGAGCAGTTCTTC. Amino acid sequence: CASSPQVAREQFF.

The J gene is TRBJ2-7, the V gene TRBV7-9; D is ambiguous. Trimming left V 4 bases short and J 3 bases short, with 16 bases between. Germline loops: CDR1 SEHNR, CDR2 FQNEAQ (reference sequence). CDR3 length: 15 residues. The CDR3 nucleotides are TGTGCCAGCAGCTCCCCGGAAGCCTGGGGCTACGAGCAGTACTTC. This encodes CASSSPEAWGYEQYF.

The chain links TRBV11-2 to TRBJ1-1; tentative D call: TRBD1 (5 bases). Trimming cost V 2 bases and J 4 bases, with 11 bases left between them. CDR1 SGHAT and CDR2 FQNNGV come from the germline V gene. The CDR3 is 14 residues long. DNA for the CDR3: TGTGCCAGCAGCTTACAGGGATGGGGCACTGAAGCTTTCTTT. Translating gives CASSLQGWGTEAFF.

V usage is TRBV18 and J usage is TRBJ2-7, with 11 bases lining up with TRBD2. Germline V lookup: CDR1 KGHSH, CDR2 LQKENI. This CDR3 is 17 amino acids long. V was clipped by 3 bases and J by 4 bases; unmatched bases: 11. DNA for the CDR3: TGTGCCAGCTCACCCCTTAGGACACTAGCGGGAGAATACGAGCAGTACTTC. Amino acids: CASSPLRTLAGEYEQYF.

The chain links TRBV5-4 to TRBJ1-1; the D gene is possibly TRBD1 (5 bases). V lost 5 bases and J 1 base, leaving 9 bases between the germline ends. Germline assignment: CDR1 SGHNT and CDR2 YYREEE (reference sequence). The CDR3 loop spans 13 amino acids. The CDR3 region has the DNA TGTGCCAGCAGACCCCAGGGGAACACTGAAGCTTTCTTT. It is translated as CASRPQGNTEAFF.

This clone was recorded once. The chain combines TRBV7-9 with TRBJ2-5; 9 bases are shared with TRBD2. Trimming cost V 3 bases and J 4 bases; bases outside gene matches: 15. CDR3 length: 18 amino acids. Germline V CDR1 and CDR2: SEHNR, FQNEAQ (reference sequence). The CDR3 DNA follows: TGTGCCAGCAGCTTTCGAGTAGCGGGAGATGTGAATGGAGAGACCCAGTACTTC. Protein: CASSFRVAGDVNGETQYF.

The rearrangement links TRBV15 to TRBJ1-4; D might be TRBD1 (6 bases). Germline CDR1 is LNHNV and CDR2 is YYDKDF (reference sequence). Trimming pared 3 bases from V and 4 bases from J, leaving 9 bases between. This CDR3 region has 14 residues. CDR3 sequence: CATSRTGLNEKLFF. In DNA, the CDR3 is TGTGCCACCAGCAGGACAGGCCTTAATGAAAAACTGTTTTTT.

The chain employs TRBV19 and TRBJ2-2; 9 bases line up with TRBD2. Germline CDR1 reads LNHDA; CDR2 reads SQIVND (reference sequence). Trimming took 7 bases from V and 4 from J; bases not matched to a gene: 10. This CDR3 region has 16 residues. CDR3: CASKRTSGRSTGELFF. In DNA, the CDR3 is TGTGCCAGTAAGAGAACTAGCGGGCGGTCCACCGGGGAGCTGTTTTTT.